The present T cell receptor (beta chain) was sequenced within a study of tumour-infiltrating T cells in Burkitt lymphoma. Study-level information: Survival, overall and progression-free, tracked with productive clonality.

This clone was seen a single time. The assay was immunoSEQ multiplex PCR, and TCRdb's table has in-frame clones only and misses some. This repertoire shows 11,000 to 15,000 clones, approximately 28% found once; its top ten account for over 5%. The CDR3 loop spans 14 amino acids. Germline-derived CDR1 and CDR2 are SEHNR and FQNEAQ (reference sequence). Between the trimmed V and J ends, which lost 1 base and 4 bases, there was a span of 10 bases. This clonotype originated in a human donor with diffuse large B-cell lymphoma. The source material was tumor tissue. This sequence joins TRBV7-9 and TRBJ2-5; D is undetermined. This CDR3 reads CASSLVSLSETQYF. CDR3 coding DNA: TGTGCCAGCAGCTTAGTCTCATTGTCAGAGACCCAGTACTTC.